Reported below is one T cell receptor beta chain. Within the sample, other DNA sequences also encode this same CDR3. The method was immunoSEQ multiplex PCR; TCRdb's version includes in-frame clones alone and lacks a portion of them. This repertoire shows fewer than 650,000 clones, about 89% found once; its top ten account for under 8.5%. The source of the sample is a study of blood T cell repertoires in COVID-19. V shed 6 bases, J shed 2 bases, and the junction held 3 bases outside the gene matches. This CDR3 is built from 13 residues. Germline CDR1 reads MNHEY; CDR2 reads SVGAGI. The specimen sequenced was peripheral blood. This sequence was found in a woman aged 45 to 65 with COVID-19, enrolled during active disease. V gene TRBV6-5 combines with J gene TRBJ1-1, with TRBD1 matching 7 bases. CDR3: CASRTGLNTEAFF. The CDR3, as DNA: TGTGCCAGCAGGACAGGGTTAAACACTGAAGCTTTCTTT.